This T cell receptor beta chain comes out of a study of OX40 agonist ivuxolimab in advanced cancers. Across the study: The dose-escalation group included hepatocellular carcinoma, melanoma, renal cell carcinoma and head and neck cancer.

Germline CDR1 is SGHVS and CDR2 is FNYEAQ. The CDR3 spans 15 residues. The V gene end was trimmed by 5 bases and the J gene end by 0 bases; junction bases not matched to a gene: 2. As to this clone: As yet, its antigen is unknown.

Method: immunoSEQ multiplex PCR; TCRdb's copy keeps in-frame clones and lacks some. Here the sample spans roughly 28,000 clones, 83% being singletons. Study-wide findings and caveats: More expanded clones were seen, on average, in CD8+ T cells than in CD4+.

People who had autoimmune disease history or systemic immunosuppression were excluded. The input for sequencing was CD4+ or CD8+ T cells sorted from blood, taken in a trial of the OX40 agonist ivuxolimab. The genes are TRBV7-6 and TRBJ2-5; 11 bases fit TRBD2. This clonotype originated in an adult with an advanced solid tumor such as melanoma, head and neck, liver or kidney cancer. The CDR3 region is CASSPSGGHQETQYF. The CDR3 region has the DNA TGTGCCAGCAGCCCTAGCGGGGGGCACCAAGAGACCCAGTACTTC.